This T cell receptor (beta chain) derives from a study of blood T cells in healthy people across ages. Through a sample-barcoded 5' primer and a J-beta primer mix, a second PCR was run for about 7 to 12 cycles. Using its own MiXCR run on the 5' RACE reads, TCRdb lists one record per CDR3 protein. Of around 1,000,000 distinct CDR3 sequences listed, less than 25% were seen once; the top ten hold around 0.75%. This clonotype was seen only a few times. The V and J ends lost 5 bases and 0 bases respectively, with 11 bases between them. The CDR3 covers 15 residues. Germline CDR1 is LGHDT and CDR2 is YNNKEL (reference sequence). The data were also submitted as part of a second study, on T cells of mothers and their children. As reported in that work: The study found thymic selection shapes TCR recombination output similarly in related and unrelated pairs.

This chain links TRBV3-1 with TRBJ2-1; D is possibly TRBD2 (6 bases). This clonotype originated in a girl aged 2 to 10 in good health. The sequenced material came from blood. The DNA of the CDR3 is TGTGCCAGCAGCTACCTTAGCGGCTCCTACAATGAGCAGTTCTTC. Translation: CASSYLSGSYNEQFF.